A selection of T cell receptor beta chains follows, all from one sample in a study of T-cell memory formation after mild COVID-19. TCRdb called the 5' RACE reads again in MiXCR, with one record for every CDR3 protein. The profile shows some 410,000 distinct CDR3 sequences, 20% to 30% of them singletons. The specimen sequenced was PBMCs or a T cell subset sorted from them (not recorded which). The receptors were sampled from an adult woman who had mild COVID-19 (a few samples of this study predate the infection). Cell type and time point are not known. CDR3s include the opening cysteine and the closing phenylalanine or tryptophan. D genes are given only for firm matches. Size is stated for part of the rows, as once, few or many counts, or as a class when the clone is expanded.

TGTGCCAGCACCAACCCGCACGGTCCAAACCAGTTCTTC	CASTNPHGPNQFF	TRBV7-9	TRBJ2-1	few	-
TGTGCCAGCAGTCGACAAGTGGGGATCTATGGCTACACCTTC	CASSRQVGIYGYTF	TRBV12-3/TRBV12-4	TRBJ1-2	few	-
TGTCCTCCGGGACTAGCCAACACCGGGGAGCTGTTTTTT	CPPGLANTGELFF	TRBV21-1	TRBJ2-2	few	-
TGTGCCAGCAGACCTACTAGCGGGGAAGGCAGTACGCAGTATTTT	CASRPTSGEGSTQYF	TRBV7-3	TRBJ2-3	few	TRBD2
TGCAGTGCTAGAGTTGGGGGTATTGACAATCAGCCCCAGCATTTT	CSARVGGIDNQPQHF	TRBV20-1	TRBJ1-5	many	-
TGCAGCGTTGCTACAGGAGAAGGGACAGATACGCAGTATTTT	CSVATGEGTDTQYF	TRBV29-1	TRBJ2-3	few	-
TGTGCCACCAGCAGAACCCAGGTCACTGAAGCTTTCTTT	CATSRTQVTEAFF	TRBV15	TRBJ1-1	many	-
TGCAGCGTTGATTCCGGGGTCCGCGCTGAAGCTTTCTTT	CSVDSGVRAEAFF	TRBV29-1	TRBJ1-1	-	-
TGCGCCAGCAGCTGGGCCGGGACAGGGGATGGGTATGGCTACACCTTC	CASSWAGTGDGYGYTF	TRBV5-1	TRBJ1-2	few	TRBD1
TGTGCCAGCAGTGAAGCCGTCGGCAGGGGGGGAGAGACCCAGTACTTC	CASSEAVGRGGETQYF	TRBV2	TRBJ2-5	-	-
TGTGCCAGCAGTGTAAGGGGCGGAGGACATAGCAATCAGCCCCAGCATTTT	CASSVRGGGHSNQPQHF	TRBV12-3/TRBV12-4	TRBJ1-5	-	-
TGTGCCAGCAGCTTAAGGACAGGGGGCCTCGGGGAGCTGTTTTTT	CASSLRTGGLGELFF	TRBV7-2	TRBJ2-2	few	TRBD1
TGTGCCAGCAGCTTTAGGACAGGGGGCATCACCGGGGAGCTGTTTTTT	CASSFRTGGITGELFF	TRBV5-6	TRBJ2-2	-	TRBD1
TGTGCCACCAGCAGAGGTGGTAGATCTACAGATACGCAGTATTTT	CATSRGGRSTDTQYF	TRBV15	TRBJ2-3	-	-
TGTGCCACCAGTAGCGGGAGTAATCAGCCCCAGCATTTT	CATSSGSNQPQHF	TRBV15	TRBJ1-5	few	-
TGCAGTGCAAATCCGCAGGTTCGTCGGCACAATGAGCAGTTCTTC	CSANPQVRRHNEQFF	TRBV20-1	TRBJ2-1	-	-
TGTGCCATCAGTGAGTCGGGACAGGGTTGGTTCTCCTACGAGCAGTACTTC	CAISESGQGWFSYEQYF	TRBV10-3	TRBJ2-7	-	TRBD1
TGCAGCGTTCCGACAGGCCAAATGGGCACAGATACGCAGTATTTT	CSVPTGQMGTDTQYF	TRBV29-1	TRBJ2-3	-	-
TGTGCCAGCAGCTTAGTGGGTTTCGCCGGGGGGTTCTCTGGGGCCAACGTCCTGACTTTC	CASSLVGFAGGFSGANVLTF	TRBV7-9	TRBJ2-6	-	TRBD2
TGTGCCAGCAGCGTCGGGACTAGCTCCTACAATGAGCAGTTCTTC	CASSVGTSSYNEQFF	TRBV9	TRBJ2-1	many	TRBD2
TGTGCCAGTAGTTGGACAGGGGGCATAGAGACCCAGTACTTC	CASSWTGGIETQYF	TRBV19	TRBJ2-5	-	TRBD1
TGTGCCAGTAGTATAGTCCCGGGAAACTATGGCTACACCTTC	CASSIVPGNYGYTF	TRBV19	TRBJ1-2	few	-
TGCGCCAGCAGCTTGGCCCGGGACAGGCCTGGAAACACCATATATTTT	CASSLARDRPGNTIYF	TRBV5-1	TRBJ1-3	-	TRBD1
TGCGCCAGCAGCGGAGGGGGGATGGAGACCCAGTACTTC	CASSGGGMETQYF	TRBV5-1	TRBJ2-5	few	-
TGTGCCAGCAGCTCAGTGACAGGTCGAAACACCATATATTTT	CASSSVTGRNTIYF	TRBV11-2	TRBJ1-3	-	-
TGCGCCAGCAGCCCCGCCGGACAGGGAACTAATGAAAAACTGTTTTTT	CASSPAGQGTNEKLFF	TRBV5-1	TRBJ1-4	-	TRBD1
TGTGCCAGCAGCCCACTAAAACACAGAGGAGTTTATAGCAATCAGCCCCAGCATTTT	CASSPLKHRGVYSNQPQHF	TRBV11-3	TRBJ1-5	-	-
TGTGCCAGCAGTGCCACAGGGGGATTGCTCACCGGGGAGCTGTTTTTT	CASSATGGLLTGELFF	TRBV27	TRBJ2-2	few	TRBD1
TGTGCCAGCAGTTCCCGGGACAGGGGGCAGGGGCAGCCCCAGCATTTT	CASSSRDRGQGQPQHF	TRBV12-3/TRBV12-4	TRBJ1-5	few	TRBD1
TGTGCCAGCAGTTTTTCGGGAGGGAGGCAAGAGACCCAGTACTTC	CASSFSGGRQETQYF	TRBV12-3/TRBV12-4	TRBJ2-5	few	TRBD2
TGTGCCAGCAGCTTGTACCAAGAGACCCAGTACTTC	CASSLYQETQYF	TRBV7-3	TRBJ2-5	many	-
TGTGCCAGCAGGACTTCGGGGGGAAACACCATATATTTT	CASRTSGGNTIYF	TRBV12-3/TRBV12-4	TRBJ1-3	few	-
TGCAGTGCTAGAGATTTTGGGGAGGCAAAGGAGACCCAGTACTTC	CSARDFGEAKETQYF	TRBV20-1	TRBJ2-5	-	-
TGTGCCAGCAGCCAAGGCGGACAGGGGAATGAAAAACTGTTTTTT	CASSQGGQGNEKLFF	TRBV7-8	TRBJ1-4	medium-sized	TRBD1
TGTGCCAGCAGTCCCAGGGGGCGCGGGTCTGAAGCTTTCTTT	CASSPRGRGSEAFF	TRBV27	TRBJ1-1	-	TRBD1
TGCGCCAGCCGGAAAAAGGCCGGGGAGCTGTTTTTT	CASRKKAGELFF	TRBV4-3	TRBJ2-2	-	-
TGCGCCAGCAGCTTGGGGCAGGACTTCACTGAAGCTTTCTTT	CASSLGQDFTEAFF	TRBV5-1	TRBJ1-1	many	-
TGTGCCATCAGTGAGGTTACCCGGAATTACACCTTC	CAISEVTRNYTF	TRBV10-3	TRBJ1-2	-	-
TGTGCCAGCAGCCACAGCGGGGGCTCCTACAATGAGCAGTTCTTC	CASSHSGGSYNEQFF	TRBV3-1	TRBJ2-1	-	TRBD2
TGTGCCAGCAGTGAGGGGGGACGGCTCTCGTATGGCTACACCTTC	CASSEGGRLSYGYTF	TRBV2	TRBJ1-2	-	-